This TCR beta chain was identified in a study of cytomegalovirus exposure and HLA in healthy donors. 60 Vbeta and 13 Jbeta primers were used in PCR. The table came from immunoSEQ multiplex PCR; TCRdb's copy has only in-frame clones and leaves some out. The data show 85,000 to 90,000 clones, around 76% seen once. CDR1 is SGHVS, CDR2 FNYEAQ, per germline. V was shortened by 1 base and J by 6 bases, with 10 bases between the two germline ends. The CDR3 loop spans 13 amino acids. Sequencing was done on a sample of PBMCs. The sequence was collected from a young man in good health and CMV-seropositive. V gene TRBV7-6 combines with J gene TRBJ2-7; TRBD1 might be the D (6 bases). The CDR3 DNA reads TGTGCCAGCAGCTTAGGGGGGCCTAGCGAGCAGTACTTC. Its protein is CASSLGGPSEQYF.